This T cell receptor beta chain was sequenced for a study of cytomegalovirus exposure and HLA in healthy donors. The study, taken as a whole, reports: A later analysis showed that HLA-associated TCR beta chains had undergone more clonal expansion than equally common others. Altogether, 150 or so TCR beta chains were recorded as cytomegalovirus-associated. The CMV antigen specificity of three CMV-associated chains was confirmed through in vitro analysis.

The CDR3 sequence is 13 residues long. In germline, CDR1 is SNHLY, CDR2 FYNNEI. Trimming pared 4 bases from V and 7 bases from J, leaving 10 bases between. For this clone: The antigen remains unidentified.

The PCR was carried out with 60 Vbeta primers and 13 Jbeta primers. Repertoires were generated with immunoSEQ multiplex PCR, while TCRdb's copy carries only in-frame clones and drops some. The table lists 80,000 to 100,000 clones. The donors, nominally healthy at sampling, likely had unrecorded immune exposures. The TCR was taken from a woman in her thirties in good health and CMV-seronegative. Sequenced material: PBMCs. This chain joins TRBV2 and TRBJ1-4; D remains ambiguous. The CDR3 reads CASSVITGEKLFF. In nucleotides, the CDR3 is TGTGCCAGCAGTGTGATCACGGGTGAAAAACTGTTTTTT.